The 16 T cell receptor beta chains below all came from one sample that was sequenced in a study of T-cell reconstitution after alpha-beta-depleted transplantation in children. TCRbeta library construction was performed incorporating unique molecular identifiers. In TCRdb, the PCR reads were re-called with MiXCR into one record per CDR3 protein. The table has 640,000 or so distinct CDR3 sequences, roughly 15% seen once. The sequencing used PBMCs from the stem cell graft donor, collected from the stem cell graft. Receptors originate from a human donor who donated a stem cell graft to a child with acute myeloid leukemia.

This clonotype was counted only a few times. The chain uses TRBV27 and TRBJ2-3; possible D gene TRBD1, 6 bases. CDR1 and CDR2 from the germline V gene are MNHEY and SMNVEV (reference sequence). Trimming left V 8 bases short and J 2 bases short, with 14 bases between. CDR3 length: 14 residues. CDR3 in DNA: TGTGCCAGCGGCGGACAGTACACCACAGATACGCAGTATTTT. Translation gives CASGGQYTTDTQYF.

The J gene is TRBJ1-6, the V gene TRBV10-2; no reliable D call. V shed 6 bases and J shed 8 bases, with 8 bases lying between them. This CDR3 comprises 12 residues. The germline V gene has CDR1 WSHSY and CDR2 SAAADI. CDR3 amino acids: CASRFEDSPLHF. In DNA, the CDR3 is TGCGCCAGCAGATTTGAGGATTCACCCCTCCACTTT.

As for this clonotype: This may come from a read error, since a much larger clone is one base off. The chain is built from TRBV20-1 and TRBJ1-2; the D gene is possibly TRBD1 (5 bases). Germline V gives CDR1 DFQATT, CDR2 SNEGSKA (reference sequence). This CDR3 is built from 13 residues. V was shortened by 3 bases and J by 10 bases, with 18 bases between the two germline ends. DNA of the CDR3: TGCAGTGCTAGTACCCCCGCGGGGGGTGTCTACACCTTC. It yields the protein CSASTPAGGVYTF.

This clonotype was counted at least ten times. The V and J genes are TRBV20-1 and TRBJ2-1, with D hard to call. V lost 0 bases and J lost 10, with 10 bases in between. The CDR3 runs 12 residues. Germline lookup yields CDR1 DFQATT and CDR2 SNEGSKA (reference sequence). CDR3 nucleotides: TGCAGTGCTAGAGATAATGGGCTAGAGCAGTTCTTC. Protein: CSARDNGLEQFF.

Comments on this clonotype: This may stem from a read error, because a much larger clone lies one nucleotide away. This sequence joins TRBV10-2 and TRBJ2-3; 7 bases agree with TRBD1. The CDR3 totals 14 residues. Germline trimming cut 5 bases from V and 3 bases from J; bases unmatched to any gene: 5. Germline V gene sequence: CDR1 WSHSY, CDR2 SAAADI. The DNA for the CDR3 is TGCGCCAGCAGTCAAGGGACAGATACAGATACGCAGTATTTT. Residues: CASSQGTDTDTQYF.

This clonotype was counted many times. The genes are TRBV7-9 and TRBJ1-1; TRBD1 is a possible D gene (6 bases). The CDR3 sequence is 14 residues long. Germline CDR1 reads SEHNR; CDR2 reads FQNEAQ (reference sequence). The V end lost 7 bases, the J end lost 7 bases, and 19 bases lay between the germline ends. The CDR3 DNA is TGTGCCAGCACCAAACTTACAGGGTCCATTGAAGCTTTCTTT. Its protein product is CASTKLTGSIEAFF.

This chain links TRBV12-3 or TRBV12-4 with TRBJ2-1, with 8 bases aligning to TRBD1. Trimming removed 6 bases from V and 2 bases from J; junction bases left unmatched: 6. The CDR3 sequence is 15 residues long. This CDR3 reads CASRDTGGPYNEQFF. The CDR3 bases are TGTGCCAGCAGAGACACAGGGGGGCCCTACAATGAGCAGTTCTTC.

About this clonotype itself: This may come from a read error, since a much larger clone is one base off. The V call is TRBV20-1, the J call TRBJ1-2; D is possibly TRBD1 (6 bases). This CDR3 is built from 17 residues. Looked up from germline, CDR1 is DFQATT and CDR2 is SNEGSKA (reference sequence). CDR3 coding DNA: TGCTGTGCTAGAGACGGTACAACGGGGGGGCCAGGCTATGGCTACACCTTC. This codes for CCARDGTTGGPGYGYTF.

The chain is built from TRBV24-1 and TRBJ2-1; D perhaps matches TRBD2 (5 bases). The germline V gene has CDR1 KGHDR and CDR2 SFDVKD. The length of the CDR3 is 14 residues. The germline V and J ends were trimmed by 7 bases and 1 base, with 10 bases remaining between them. CDR3 coding DNA: TGTGCCACCAGCCCCCGGGGTTCCTACAATGAGCAGTTCTTC. As protein: CATSPRGSYNEQFF.

This clonotype was counted only a few times. The V gene is TRBV20-1, the J gene TRBJ2-1; 8 bases are a match to TRBD2. In germline, CDR1 is DFQATT, CDR2 SNEGSKA (reference sequence). This CDR3 has 15 amino acids. Unmatched junction bases numbered 13, after V lost 6 bases and J lost 6 bases. The CDR3 bases are TGCAGTGCCAGTCCACCGAATCTAGCGGGCAATGAGCAGTTCTTC. Protein product: CSASPPNLAGNEQFF.

The CDR3 region has the DNA TGTGCCACCAGCAGTATACTGGGACAGATCAAATCCCGCACCGGGGAGCTGTTTTTT. Translated: CATSSILGQIKSRTGELFF. The rearrangement joins TRBV15 to TRBJ2-2, with TRBD1 identical over 7 bases. Germline CDR1 is LNHNV and CDR2 is YYDKDF (reference sequence). The J segment lost 4 bases and the V segment lost 3 bases, leaving 17 bases of the junction unmatched. The CDR3 sequence is 19 residues long.

This chain connects TRBV7-8 to TRBJ2-7; 10 bases map to TRBD1. This CDR3 spans 15 amino acids. CDR1 SGHVS and CDR2 FQNEAQ come from the germline V gene. The junction had 10 bases not matched to a gene; V was cut back by 5 bases and J by 6 bases. CDR3 DNA sequence: TGTGCCAGCAGCCAGACTTGGGGACAGGGGCGCGAGCAGTACTTC. This sequence encodes CASSQTWGQGREQYF. The whole variable domain, filled in from reference TRBV7-8 and TRBJ2-7, reads GAGVSQSPRYKVAKRGQDVALRCDPISGHVSLFWYQQALGQGPEFLTYFQNEAQLDKSGLPSDRFFAERPEGSVSTLKIQRTQQEDSAVYLCASSQTWGQGREQYFGPGTRLTVT.

In its sample, this clonotype was seen many times. The chain uses TRBV20-1 and TRBJ1-2, with D unresolved. Germline values: CDR1 DFQATT, CDR2 SNEGSKA (reference sequence). V gave up 3 bases and J gave up 4 bases, with 9 bases separating them. The CDR3 length is 12 residues. CDR3 residues: CSARSYSYGYTF. The DNA of the CDR3 is TGCAGTGCTAGGTCCTACAGCTATGGCTACACCTTC.

Many counts were recorded for this clonotype. The genes are TRBV29-1 and TRBJ1-1, with a weak D call TRBD1 (5 bases). The CDR3 is 14 amino acids. The germline gives CDR1 SQVTM, CDR2 ANQGSEA. CDR3 in amino acids: CIGGSEGSSTEAFF. CDR3 in DNA: TGCATCGGGGGATCCGAGGGCAGCAGCACTGAAGCTTTCTTT.

V and J are TRBV3-1 and TRBJ2-5; perhaps TRBD1 as D (6 bases). Germline CDR1 reads LGHDT; CDR2 reads YNNKEL (reference sequence). V was clipped by 1 base and J by 5 bases, with 11 bases between them. The CDR3 totals 14 residues. CDR3 sequence: CASSQVWQGETQYF. The CDR3, as DNA: TGTGCCAGCAGCCAAGTGTGGCAGGGGGAGACCCAGTACTTC.

The chain has TRBV29-1 and TRBJ2-1; 10 bases agree with TRBD1. Germline V CDR1 and CDR2: SQVTM, ANQGSEA. The junction had 4 bases not matched to a gene; V was cut back by 5 bases and J by 0 bases. The CDR3 is made up of 15 amino acids. The CDR3 DNA sequence: TGCAGCGTTAGGACAGGGGGTTTCTCCTACAATGAGCAGTTCTTC. Amino acids: CSVRTGGFSYNEQFF.